These 6 T cell receptor beta chains share one sample of origin, sequenced in a study of shared clonotypes between healthy human individuals. The naive CD8 population came from CD45RO-negative cells selected for CCR7, without terminally differentiated effector memory CD45RA+ cells. Profiled with immunoSEQ multiplex PCR; TCRdb holds only in-frame clones, not every one. The table lists roughly 1,800,000 clones, about 95% of them singletons, with approximately 1.2% in the top ten. Source material: naive CD8+ T cells sorted from blood. These receptors came from a man in his late teens or twenties in good health.

For this clone: Distinct nucleotide sequences in the sample also encode this CDR3. The chain is built from TRBV4-1 and TRBJ2-7, with D possibly matching TRBD2 (5 bases). The CDR3 loop spans 14 amino acids. Germline CDR1 and CDR2: MGHRA and YSYEKL. V lost 0 bases and J lost 2, with 8 bases in between. The CDR3 loop is CASSQDIGAYEQYF. DNA for the CDR3: TGCGCCAGCAGCCAAGATATCGGGGCCTACGAGCAGTACTTC.

A word on this clone: At the DNA level, this CDR3 is encoded by other sequences in the same sample as well. The chain employs TRBV7-9 and TRBJ2-5; 7 nucleotides align to TRBD2. Germline-derived CDR1 and CDR2 are SEHNR and FQNEAQ (reference sequence). The CDR3 runs to 15 residues. The J segment lost 1 base and the V segment lost 1 base, leaving 3 bases of the junction unmatched. The CDR3 loop reads CASSLGTGGQETQYF. The CDR3 DNA reads TGTGCCAGCAGCTTAGGGACGGGGGGCCAAGAGACCCAGTACTTC. The full variable domain, with the rest looked up from reference TRBV7-9 and TRBJ2-5, is DTGVSQNPRHKITKRGQNVTFRCDPISEHNRLYWYRQTLGQGPEFLTYFQNEAQLEKSRLLSDRFSAERPKGSFSTLEIQRTEQGDSAMYLCASSLGTGGQETQYFGPGTRLLVL.

The chain couples TRBV30 to TRBJ1-2; no firm D call. V shed 2 bases and J shed 3 bases, with 10 bases lying between them. Per the germline V gene, CDR1 is GTSNPN and CDR2 is SVGIG (reference sequence). The CDR3 has 13 residues. CDR3 nucleotide sequence: TGTGCCTGGAGTCACATCGGCGACTATGGCTACACCTTC. It codes for CAWSHIGDYGYTF.

The chain uses TRBV9 and TRBJ2-3; 8 positions match TRBD2. Trimming took 3 bases from V and 3 from J; bases not matched to a gene: 9. Germline-derived CDR1 and CDR2 are SGDLS and YYNGEE. The CDR3 has 16 residues. CDR3 DNA sequence: TGTGCCAGCAGCGAGGGCCGAGCGGGAGTGACAGATACGCAGTATTTT. Its protein product is CASSEGRAGVTDTQYF.

The rearrangement links TRBV4-1 to TRBJ2-7; D is uncertain. Germline CDR1 and CDR2: MGHRA and YSYEKL. The CDR3 is 13 amino acids. Deletions cut 1 base from V and 3 bases from J, with 7 bases between. The CDR3 DNA reads as TGCGCCAGCAGCCAAGTTCCGGACTACGAGCAGTACTTC. Translated, it gives CASSQVPDYEQYF.

The chain links TRBV4-3 to TRBJ1-2; unclear D gene. Germline assignment: CDR1 LGHNA and CDR2 YSLEER. Trimming shortened V by 0 bases and J by 4 bases, and 15 bases separated the two germline ends. There are 16 residues in the CDR3. As DNA, the CDR3 is TGCGCCAGCAGCCAAGATCGGAGGGAAGGAGTCTATGGCTACACCTTC. This encodes CASSQDRREGVYGYTF.